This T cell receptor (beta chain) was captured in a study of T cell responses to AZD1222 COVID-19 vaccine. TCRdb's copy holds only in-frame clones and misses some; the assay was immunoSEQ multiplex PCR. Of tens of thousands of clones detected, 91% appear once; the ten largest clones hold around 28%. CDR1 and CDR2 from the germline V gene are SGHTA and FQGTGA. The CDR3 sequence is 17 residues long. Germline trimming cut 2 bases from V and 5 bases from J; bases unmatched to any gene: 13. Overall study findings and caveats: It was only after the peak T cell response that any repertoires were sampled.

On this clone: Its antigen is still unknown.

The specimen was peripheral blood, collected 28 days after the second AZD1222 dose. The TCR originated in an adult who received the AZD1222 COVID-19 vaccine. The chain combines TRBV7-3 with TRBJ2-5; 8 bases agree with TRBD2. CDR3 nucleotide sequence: TGTGCCAGCAGCTTACAATCGGGCGGGAGGAGTGGGGAGACCCAGTACTTC. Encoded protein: CASSLQSGGRSGETQYF. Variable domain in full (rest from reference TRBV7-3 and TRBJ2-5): GAGVSQTPSNKVTEKGKYVELRCDPISGHTALYWYRQSLGQGPEFLIYFQGTGAADDSGLPNDRFFAVRPEGSVSTLKIQRTERGDSAVYLCASSLQSGGRSGETQYFGPGTRLLVL.